The subject of this entry is one T cell receptor beta chain. Under the authors' procedure: Amplification with reference gene primers provided the estimates of nucleated cell counts. Using immunoSEQ multiplex PCR, the repertoire was profiled, and TCRdb retains in-frame clones only, with some absent. V, J and clone size reflect that table, while D and trimming were determined from the DNA. The data show some 60,000 clones, 80% to 85% seen once. Trimming removed 2 bases from V and 2 bases from J, with 13 bases in between. This CDR3 contains 15 residues. Germline lookup yields CDR1 ENHRY and CDR2 SYGVKD. These data originate in a study of blood T cell repertoires in COVID-19. Study context: The cDNA or gDNA used as material had been derived from T cells, B-cell-depleted T cells, or PBMCs.

The sequencing sample was made of peripheral blood. The TCR originated in a woman older than 75 with active or convalescent COVID-19. V is TRBV10-3 and J is TRBJ2-7, with D possibly TRBD2 on 6 matching bases. In DNA form, the CDR3 reads TGTGCCATCAGTGAGGGGGACTTTTCTACCTACGAGCAGTACTTC. This codes for CAISEGDFSTYEQYF.